This TCR beta chain was found in a study of CD8+ T cells in alopecia areata. Stated treatment: oral pan-JAK inhibitor, 5-10 mg twice daily. Regarding this clone: What it binds is unknown.

Study-level findings and limits: Both scalp clonality and the expanded CD8+ clones among the top 100 showed a significant decrease with tofacitinib. Uncertainty remains about how baseline CD8+ expansion links to response, with one nonresponder.

RNA was isolated and reverse transcribed to cDNA, the sequencing template. Profiled with immunoSEQ multiplex PCR; TCRdb holds only in-frame clones, not every one. The sample includes 150,000 to 200,000 clones, 55% to 75% of them seen just once. The sequence derives from a human donor with alopecia areata. The input for sequencing was CD4+ T cells sorted from blood, taken at week 24, from a patient treated with tofacitinib.

The CDR3 DNA follows: TGCAGCGGGCAAGGTGGGGGAACCGGGGAGCTGTTTTTT. Translation gives CSGQGGGTGELFF. The chain uses TRBV29-1 and TRBJ2-2; D may match TRBD1 or TRBD2 (5 bases each). Germline V gene sequence: CDR1 SQVTM, CDR2 ANQGSEA. Between the trimmed V and J ends, which lost 7 bases and 5 bases, there was a span of 14 bases. CDR3 size: 13 residues.